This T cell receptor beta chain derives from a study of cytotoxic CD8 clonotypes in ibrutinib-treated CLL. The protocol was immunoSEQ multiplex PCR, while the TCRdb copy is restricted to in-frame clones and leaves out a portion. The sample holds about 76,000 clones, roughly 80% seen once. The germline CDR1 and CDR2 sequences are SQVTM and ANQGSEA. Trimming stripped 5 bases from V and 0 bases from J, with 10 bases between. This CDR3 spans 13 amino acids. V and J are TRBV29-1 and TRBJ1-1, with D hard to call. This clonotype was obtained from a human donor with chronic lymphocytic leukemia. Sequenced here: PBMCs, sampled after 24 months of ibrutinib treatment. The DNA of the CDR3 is TGCAGCGTTCATCCGGGGTTGAACACTGAAGCTTTCTTT. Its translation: CSVHPGLNTEAFF.